Following are 15 T cell receptor beta chains from one sample sequenced in a study of metastatic and nonmetastatic thyroid tumors. There were no patients who had received any treatment before thyroid surgery. With MiXCR, TCRdb called clones anew from the PCR reads. Seen here are tens of thousands of clones, under 20% observed once, and the top ten hold roughly a tenth. The sequenced material came from blood. These receptors originate from a male donor with papillary thyroid cancer or a benign thyroid nodule (not recorded which). Some clones in this sample may be carry-over from other donors' samples.

On this clone: A clone one base away is much larger, so this may be a read error. This chain uses TRBV7-3 with TRBJ2-3; 10 nucleotides match TRBD2. Germline lookup yields CDR1 SGHTA and CDR2 FQGTGA. After removal of 4 bases from V and 6 bases from J, the junction contained 10 bases not matched to a gene. The CDR3 length is 16 residues. The CDR3 coding sequence is TGTGCCAGCAGCTCCCAGGTAGCGGGGGGCCGGGATACGCAGTATTTT. Its translation is CASSSQVAGGRDTQYF.

This clone was seen a few times. A much bigger clone sits one base away, suggesting this may be a read error. The CDR3 DNA follows: TGTGCCAGCAGTGTGGCCAATGAGCAGTTCTTC. It codes for CASSVANEQFF. The chain links TRBV25-1 to TRBJ2-1, with unresolved D. Germline lookup yields CDR1 MGHDK and CDR2 SYGVNS. The CDR3 is 11 residues long. Trimming cost V 4 bases and J 6 bases, with 4 bases left between them. The variable domain in full, completed from reference TRBV25-1 and TRBJ2-1, reads EADIYQTPRYLVIGTGKKITLECSQTMGHDKMYWYQQDPGMELHLIHYSYGVNSTEKGDLSSESTVSRIRTEHFPLTLESARPSHTSQYLCASSVANEQFFGPGTRLTVL.

Concerning this clone: Other DNA variants within this sample encode the same CDR3. This chain uses TRBV4-2 with TRBJ2-1; TRBD2 matches at 9 bases. The CDR3 is 17 amino acids. The junction had 12 bases not matched to a gene; V was cut back by 3 bases and J by 6 bases. In germline, CDR1 is LGHNA, CDR2 YNFKEQ. In nucleotides, the CDR3 is TGTGCCAGCAGCCACTACGGTGGGCGGGGGGGCTCCAATGAGCAGTTCTTC. Protein: CASSHYGGRGGSNEQFF.

This clone came up a few times. Germline and junction disagree at one end, which may indicate a read error. CDR3 amino acids: CASSGISGANVLNF. CDR3 nucleotide sequence: TGTGCCAGCAGTGGGATATCCGGGGCCAACGTCCTGAATTTC. V usage is TRBV6-1 and J usage is TRBJ2-6, with D perhaps being TRBD1 or TRBD2 (5 bases each). CDR3 size: 14 residues. The germline gives CDR1 MNHNS, CDR2 SASEGT.

This clone has ten or more counts. The chain carries TRBV11-2 and TRBJ2-5; no reliable D call. The V end was cut by 1 base, the J end by 7 bases, with 7 bases between. This CDR3 contains 12 residues. The germline V gene encodes CDR1 SGHAT and CDR2 FQNNGV. The CDR3 reads CASSLVRTTQYF. The CDR3 DNA reads as TGTGCCAGCAGCTTAGTCCGGACGACCCAGTACTTC.

The chain combines TRBV20-1 with TRBJ2-3; D is perhaps TRBD2 (6 bases). The CDR3 loop spans 14 amino acids. Germline CDR1 reads DFQATT; CDR2 reads SNEGSKA (reference sequence). This CDR3 reads CNGRRRRDTDTQYF. CDR3 nucleotide sequence: TGCAACGGGAGACGGAGAAGGGACACAGATACGCAGTATTTT.

The V gene is TRBV11-2, the J gene TRBJ1-1, with unresolved D. V was shortened by 7 bases and J by 1 base, with 22 bases between the two germline ends. CDR3 size: 17 residues. The germline V gene has CDR1 SGHAT and CDR2 FQNNGV. CDR3 protein: CASIFRDARLSNTEAFF. As DNA, the CDR3 is TGTGCCAGCATCTTCCGCGACGCACGGCTTTCGAACACTGAAGCTTTCTTT.

This clone was counted only a few times. V and J are TRBV6-6 and TRBJ1-3, with D unresolved. With 0 bases removed from V and 0 bases from J, the gap between germline ends came to 15 bases. The CDR3 totals 18 residues. Germline V CDR1 and CDR2: MNHNY, SVGAGI (reference sequence). The CDR3 DNA is TGTGCCAGCAGTTACTCAGGGAACATGGGTTTCTCTGGAAACACCATATATTTT. Translated: CASSYSGNMGFSGNTIYF.

Worth noting for this clone: At one of its ends the junction is not consistent with the germline gene, which may arise from a read error. J is TRBJ2-7 and V is TRBV6-1; D remains unclear. This CDR3 has 16 residues. CDR1 MNHNS and CDR2 SASEGT come from the germline V gene. The CDR3 loop is CASSPGPLVRSYEHYF. Written as DNA, the CDR3 is TGTGCCAGCAGTCCAGGCCCCCTAGTCAGATCCTACGAGCATTACTTC.

This clone was counted ten times or more. The chain couples TRBV9 to TRBJ2-1; 9 bases align to TRBD2. The CDR3 contains 15 residues. Losses at the gene ends were 0 bases for V and 5 bases for J; bases not matched to a gene: 3. Per the germline V gene, CDR1 is SGDLS and CDR2 is YYNGEE. The CDR3 DNA is TGTGCCAGCAGCGTAGGGAGCGGGAGGAACAATGAGCAGTTCTTC. Amino acids: CASSVGSGRNNEQFF.

This clone was found a few times. The chain joins TRBV4-2 to TRBJ2-4, with 13 bases identical to TRBD2. Germline V gene sequence: CDR1 LGHNA, CDR2 YNFKEQ. The CDR3 consists of 19 residues. J lost 2 bases, V lost 0 bases, and 7 bases had no gene match. For the CDR3, the DNA is TGTGCCAGCAGCCAAGAAGGACTAGCGGGAGCCTCAACCAAAAACATTCAGTACTTC. It yields the protein CASSQEGLAGASTKNIQYF.

This clone was detected many times. The gene calls are TRBV20-1 and TRBJ2-2; D not resolved. Germline assignment: CDR1 DFQATT and CDR2 SNEGSKA (reference sequence). The CDR3 is 11 residues long. Trimming shortened V by 1 base and J by 5 bases, and 2 bases separated the two germline ends. CDR3 sequence reads: CSARGTGELFF. CDR3 DNA sequence: TGCAGTGCTAGAGGTACCGGGGAGCTGTTTTTT.

This clone has a count of ten or more. The chain joins TRBV9 to TRBJ1-2, with 9 positions matching TRBD1. The CDR3 runs 17 residues. Trimming at V came to 4 bases and at J to 5 bases, leaving 15 bases not matched to a gene. CDR1 SGDLS and CDR2 YYNGEE come from the germline V gene. For the CDR3, the DNA is TGTGCCAGCAGCACCAGAGAAACAGGGGGCGGTCGGTATGGCTACACCTTC. Amino acid sequence: CASSTRETGGGRYGYTF.

This clone showed up many times. The chain recombines TRBV19 with TRBJ2-2; TRBD1 or TRBD2 may be the D gene (5 bases each). V shed 3 bases and J shed 5 bases, with 16 bases lying between them. The length of the CDR3 is 16 residues. Germline assignment: CDR1 LNHDA and CDR2 SQIVND (reference sequence). DNA of the CDR3: TGTGCCAGTAGTATCGGAATCGGGGCTGAAACCGGGGAGCTGTTTTTT. It translates to CASSIGIGAETGELFF.

This clone was counted ten times or more. The rearrangement links TRBV2 to TRBJ2-1; D is ambiguous. The CDR3 loop spans 13 amino acids. The germline V gene encodes CDR1 SNHLY and CDR2 FYNNEI. Trimming removed 4 bases from V and 15 bases from J, with 19 bases in between. CDR3 sequence (DNA): TGTGCCAGCAGTGTAACCTTGACCCCCCCCCCGTTCTTC. The encoded protein is CASSVTLTPPPFF.